Listed below are T cell receptor beta chains from one sample, sequenced in a study of Ad26.COV2.S vaccination and SARS-CoV-2 variants. Only in-frame clones appear in the TCRdb table, and some are missing; sequencing was by immunoSEQ multiplex PCR. The sample shows about 680,000 clones, 89% of them seen only once. The sequencing here drew on peripheral blood, taken in a trial of Ad26.COV2.S vaccine versus placebo. The receptors derive from a person between 18 and 65 years old who received the Ad26.COV2.S COVID-19 vaccine or a placebo. CDR3s leave out the opening cysteine and the closing phenylalanine or tryptophan.

V | CDR3
TRBV30 | AWSEGPQGVQY
TRBV19 | ASTGTARTGELF
TRBV3-1/TRBV3-2 | ASRTTGIYGYT
TRBV5-4 | ASSLTVPEAPLH
TRBV24-1 | ATPPLGQEGETQY
TRBV29-1 | SVTGQESGNTIY
TRBV6-5 | ASNPPGRGRNEQF
TRBV10-3 | AIGTGDSYEQY
TRBV3-1/TRBV3-2 | ASSGTGELF
TRBV7-6 | ASSATFGGEQF
TRBV5-4 | ASTSPEQGLNGYT
TRBV6-5 | ASGGQYSSPLH
TRBV2 | ASSLRGLGNTEAF
TRBV5-1 | ASSARQGASNTEAF
TRBV4-3 | ASSRSGTGPNGYT
TRBV25-1 | ASQDLNTEAF
TRBV27 | ATGRAYEQY
TRBV29-1 | SVERADEQF
TRBV4-3 | ASSQDYRGPQETQY
TRBV5-6 | ASSRGAYGYT
TRBV6-5 | ASMGQHSYNSPLH
TRBV2 | ASSAGPSYEQY